The 23 T cell receptor beta chains below were found in one sample sequenced in a study of T-cell memory formation after mild COVID-19. TCRdb fed the 5' RACE reads into MiXCR, producing one record per CDR3 protein. The table shows under 650,000 distinct CDR3 sequences, with roughly 18% occurring only once. Material: PBMCs or a T cell subset sorted from them (not recorded which). The source is an adult woman who had mild COVID-19 (a few samples of this study predate the infection). Cell type and time point are not known.

This clonotype showed up just a few times. V and J are TRBV7-6 and TRBJ2-5; D not resolved. Germline CDR1 reads SGHVS; CDR2 reads FNYEAQ. V lost 5 bases to trimming and J lost 1 base, with 11 bases between them. The CDR3 covers 14 residues. CDR3 loop: CASSPRRSQETQYF. The CDR3 nucleotides read TGTGCCAGCAGCCCCCGCCGGTCCCAAGAGACCCAGTACTTC.

The V call is TRBV6-5, the J call TRBJ1-2; possible D gene TRBD1, 5 bases. CDR1 and CDR2 from the germline V gene are MNHEY and SVGAGI. The CDR3 has 15 amino acids. V was clipped by 7 bases and J by 3 bases, with 18 bases between them. The CDR3 bases are TGTGCCAGCACCTTACGAACAGGAATGGACTATGGCTACACCTTC. Translating it yields CASTLRTGMDYGYTF.

In this sample, this clonotype turned up once. The rearrangement joins TRBV5-1 to TRBJ1-1, with D unclear. V gave up 5 bases and J gave up 5 bases, with 10 bases separating them. Looked up from germline, CDR1 is SGHRS and CDR2 is YFSETQ. The CDR3 spans 12 residues. The CDR3 DNA follows: TGCGCCAGCAGAGGGATCGGGACTGAAGCTTTCTTT. Translated: CASRGIGTEAFF.

The chain employs TRBV7-7 and TRBJ2-1; 10 nucleotides agree with TRBD1. Per the germline V gene, CDR1 is SSHAT and CDR2 is FNYEAQ (reference sequence). The V and J ends lost 2 bases and 7 bases, in that order; junction bases with no gene match: 2. The CDR3 is made up of 14 amino acids. In DNA, the CDR3 is TGTGCCAGCAGCTTATCGGGACAGGGGAATGAGCAGTTCTTC. Translation gives CASSLSGQGNEQFF. Full variable domain (rest looked up from reference TRBV7-7 and TRBJ2-1): GAGVSQSPRYKVTKRGQDVTLRCDPISSHATLYWYQQALGQGPEFLTYFNYEAQPDKSGLPSDRFSAERPEGSISTLTIQRTEQRDSAMYRCASSLSGQGNEQFFGPGTRLTVL.

The chain couples TRBV5-1 to TRBJ2-1; 7 bases map to TRBD2. The CDR3 runs to 16 residues. Germline V gene data show CDR1 as SGHRS and CDR2 as YFSETQ. The J segment lost 0 bases and the V segment lost 4 bases, leaving 7 bases of the junction unmatched. CDR3 region: CASSPELASSYNEQFF. In nucleotides, the CDR3 is TGCGCCAGCAGCCCTGAACTAGCGAGCTCCTACAATGAGCAGTTCTTC. The full variable domain, rest sourced from reference TRBV5-1 and TRBJ2-1, is KAGVTQTPRYLIKTRGQQVTLSCSPISGHRSVSWYQQTPGQGLQFLFEYFSETQRNKGNFPGRFSGRQFSNSRSEMNVSTLELGDSALYLCASSPELASSYNEQFFGPGTRLTVL.

This chain connects TRBV4-2 to TRBJ2-1, with TRBD2 matching over 14 bases. CDR1 LGHNA and CDR2 YNFKEQ come from the germline V gene. V dropped 4 bases and J dropped 8; count of bases not matched to a gene: 16. The CDR3 contains 19 residues. The CDR3 DNA reads TGTGCCAGCAGCCCATCGACTAGCGGGAGGGCCCATCTTGGCCATGAGCAGTTCTTC. Protein sequence: CASSPSTSGRAHLGHEQFF.

The V call is TRBV15, the J call TRBJ2-3; the match to TRBD2 covers 12 bases. CDR1 is LNHNV and CDR2 is YYDKDF in the germline V gene (reference sequence). The CDR3 runs 15 residues. With V trimmed by 3 bases and J by 6 bases, 4 bases remained unmatched. In DNA, the CDR3 is TGTGCCACCAGCAGGACTAGCGGGAGTATCGATACGCAGTATTTT. It yields the protein CATSRTSGSIDTQYF.

The CDR3 spells CASSEGGYSETQYF. CDR3 bases: TGTGCCAGCAGCGAGGGAGGGTACTCCGAGACCCAGTACTTC. The V and J genes are TRBV21-1 and TRBJ2-5; the table's D call of TRBD2 was not tested on the DNA. TRBV21-1 is tagged as a pseudogene. This CDR3 contains 14 residues.

A few counts support this clonotype. This rearrangement joins TRBV12-3 or TRBV12-4 to TRBJ1-1; the match to TRBD1 covers 9 bases. This CDR3 comprises 13 residues. V lost 4 bases to trimming and J lost 9 bases; unmatched junction nucleotides: 6. Written as DNA, the CDR3 is TGTGCCAGCAGTTCTGGGACAGGGAAAAAAGCTTTCTTT. Translation: CASSSGTGKKAFF.

The chain has TRBV6-6 and TRBJ1-2; D not certain. Germline V CDR1 and CDR2: MNHNY, SVGAGI (reference sequence). Trimming removed 6 bases from V and 0 bases from J, with 8 bases in between. There are 13 residues in the CDR3. CDR3: CASRGTSNYGYTF. The CDR3 coding sequence is TGTGCCAGCAGGGGAACTTCTAACTATGGCTACACCTTC.

The chain combines TRBV5-1 with TRBJ2-5; D unresolved. This CDR3 spans 14 amino acids. V was trimmed by 0 bases and J by 2 bases, leaving 8 bases between them. CDR1 and CDR2 (germline): SGHRS, YFSETQ. CDR3: CASSLAKQQETQYF. The CDR3 bases are TGCGCCAGCAGCTTGGCCAAACAGCAAGAGACCCAGTACTTC.

The chain carries TRBV12-3 or TRBV12-4 and TRBJ2-3; 9 bases align to TRBD2. V lost 5 bases to trimming and J lost 5 bases; unmatched junction nucleotides: 8. This CDR3 region has 15 residues. The CDR3 is CASSLSGRGLDTQYF. The DNA of the CDR3 is TGTGCCAGCAGTCTTAGCGGGAGAGGATTAGATACGCAGTATTTT.

As DNA, the CDR3 is TGCAGCGTTGAAGATGTTAGGCTTTTGGGGAAAAACATTCAGTACTTC. Amino acid sequence: CSVEDVRLLGKNIQYF. V usage is TRBV29-1 and J usage is TRBJ2-4; D ambiguous. Deletions cut 0 bases from V and 4 bases from J, with 16 bases between. Per germline, CDR1 SQVTM and CDR2 ANQGSEA. The length of the CDR3 is 16 residues.

The chain joins TRBV5-1 to TRBJ2-7; 12 positions agree with TRBD2. CDR3 length equals 17 residues. Trimming removed 3 bases from V and 0 bases from J; junction bases left unmatched: 7. Looked up from germline, CDR1 is SGHRS and CDR2 is YFSETQ. The CDR3 DNA follows: TGCGCCAGCAGCTCCACGGGACTAGCGGGTAGCTCCTACGAGCAGTACTTC. This encodes CASSSTGLAGSSYEQYF. The full variable domain, with the rest looked up from reference TRBV5-1 and TRBJ2-7, is KAGVTQTPRYLIKTRGQQVTLSCSPISGHRSVSWYQQTPGQGLQFLFEYFSETQRNKGNFPGRFSGRQFSNSRSEMNVSTLELGDSALYLCASSSTGLAGSSYEQYFGPGTRLTVT.

The chain employs TRBV5-6 and TRBJ2-7; 7 bases are shared with TRBD2. Germline V lookup: CDR1 SGHDT, CDR2 YYEEEE. The CDR3 length is 14 residues. The junction had 4 bases not matched to a gene; V was cut back by 4 bases and J by 0 bases. The CDR3 protein is CASSKGLHSYEQYF. CDR3 nucleotides: TGTGCCAGCAGCAAGGGACTACACTCCTACGAGCAGTACTTC.

This rearrangement joins TRBV7-2 to TRBJ2-3; perhaps D is TRBD1 or TRBD2 (6 bases each). V lost 5 bases and J lost 0, with 18 bases in between. This CDR3 comprises 17 residues. Per germline, CDR1 SGHTA and CDR2 FQGNSA. CDR3 amino acids: CASSHRYGGLSTDTQYF. CDR3 DNA sequence: TGTGCCAGCAGCCACCGGTATGGGGGGCTTAGCACAGATACGCAGTATTTT.

The genes are TRBV3-1 and TRBJ1-1; D gene unclear. V was cut by 2 bases and J by 0 bases, with 4 bases left in between. The CDR3 is made up of 13 amino acids. Germline V gene lookup returns CDR1 LGHDT and CDR2 YNNKEL (reference sequence). The CDR3 loop is CASSQLVNTEAFF. As DNA, the CDR3 is TGTGCCAGCAGCCAATTGGTGAACACTGAAGCTTTCTTT.

J is TRBJ1-4 and V is TRBV4-1; perhaps TRBD1 as D (6 bases). The CDR3 is 15 residues long. V lost 4 bases, J lost 8 bases, and 17 bases lay in between. Germline V gene lookup returns CDR1 MGHRA and CDR2 YSYEKL. The CDR3 is CASSPTGTPVEKLFF. Written as DNA, the CDR3 is TGCGCCAGCAGCCCAACCGGGACACCTGTAGAAAAACTGTTTTTT.

This clonotype was recorded many times. This chain joins TRBV4-1 and TRBJ1-4, with D hard to call. CDR1 is MGHRA, CDR2 YSYEKL, per germline. This CDR3 comprises 12 residues. The ends were cut back, 1 base at V and 8 bases at J, with 5 bases in the middle. CDR3 sequence reads: CASSQVGEKLFF. CDR3 coding DNA: TGCGCCAGCAGCCAAGTGGGAGAAAAACTGTTTTTT.

This clonotype showed up just a few times. CDR3 loop: CASSPRTSADTGELFF. In nucleotides, the CDR3 is TGTGCCAGCTCACCACGGACTAGCGCGGATACCGGGGAGCTGTTTTTT. The V call is TRBV18, the J call TRBJ2-2; 9 bases fit TRBD2. Germline CDR1 and CDR2: KGHSH and LQKENI. This CDR3 comprises 16 residues. Trimming at V came to 1 base and at J to 5 bases, leaving 5 bases not matched to a gene.

This chain joins TRBV7-2 and TRBJ2-7; 10 bases agree with TRBD1. V lost 5 bases and J lost 4; bases outside the gene matches: 5. This CDR3 contains 14 residues. Germline-derived CDR1 and CDR2 are SGHTA and FQGNSA. The CDR3 sequence is CASSIDRGRYEQYF. CDR3 DNA: TGTGCCAGCAGCATAGACAGGGGGCGATACGAGCAGTACTTC.

The V and J genes are TRBV7-6 and TRBJ2-7; 13 bases match TRBD2. V gave up 1 base and J gave up 1 base; unmatched junction bases: 1. The CDR3 has 16 amino acids. Germline loops: CDR1 SGHVS, CDR2 FNYEAQ. This CDR3 reads CASSLVTSGGSYEQYF. The CDR3, as DNA: TGTGCCAGCAGCTTAGTGACTAGCGGGGGGTCCTACGAGCAGTACTTC.

The chain is built from TRBV2 and TRBJ1-1, with 9 bases lining up with TRBD1. CDR3 length equals 16 residues. V dropped 6 bases and J dropped 6; count of bases not matched to a gene: 14. Germline lookup yields CDR1 SNHLY and CDR2 FYNNEI. This chain's CDR3 is CASSPTPWTGEAEAFF. In DNA, the CDR3 is TGTGCCAGCAGCCCAACCCCTTGGACAGGGGAGGCTGAAGCTTTCTTT. The complete variable domain, with remaining parts taken from reference TRBV2 and TRBJ1-1, reads EPEVTQTPSHQVTQMGQEVILRCVPISNHLYFYWYRQILGQKVEFLVSFYNNEISEKSEIFDDQFSVERPDGSNFTLKIRSTKLEDSAMYFCASSPTPWTGEAEAFFGQGTRLTVV.